Listed below are T cell receptor beta chains from one sample, sequenced in a study of cytotoxic CD8 clonotypes in ibrutinib-treated CLL. Generated by immunoSEQ multiplex PCR, the TCRdb table keeps only in-frame clones and is missing some. The sample has over 45,000 clones, approximately 60% seen once; the top ten hold roughly 21%. The specimen comprised PBMCs, sampled after 24 months of ibrutinib treatment. The receptors stem from a human donor with chronic lymphocytic leukemia. Both conserved end residues are part of each CDR3. Fields, in order: V gene, J gene, clone size, D gene, CDR3 DNA, CDR3 protein. The D gene is left open where the match is weak. Rows give clone size only sometimes, using once, few, many, or a class for an expanded clone.

>TRBV27|TRBJ1-2|NA|NA
TGTGCCAGCAGTTCCCCACGCCTCATTTCCGGCAAGGTTGACTATGGCTACACCTTC
CASSSPRLISGKVDYGYTF
>TRBV4-1|TRBJ2-1|NA|NA
TGCGCCAGCAGCCACACAAAGGTCAACTACAATGAGCAGTTCTTC
CASSHTKVNYNEQFF
>TRBV5-1|TRBJ1-6|few|TRBD1
TGCGCCAGCAGCTTGGTGGCGGGACAGACCAATTCACCCCTCCACTTT
CASSLVAGQTNSPLHF
>TRBV7-9|TRBJ1-3|NA|NA
TGTGCCAGCAGCCAAGAGCCGGGCTACTCTGGAAACACCATATATTTT
CASSQEPGYSGNTIYF
>TRBV5-1|TRBJ2-1|few|NA
TGCGCCAGCAGCGCCCGGGTTGGGGGGGCGCGGAATGAGCAGTTCTTC
CASSARVGGARNEQFF
>TRBV6-5|TRBJ2-7|NA|TRBD2
TGTGCCAGCAGTTCTGGAGTGGCGGGGGGGAGCTACGAGCAGTACTTC
CASSSGVAGGSYEQYF
>TRBV10-3|TRBJ1-5|NA|NA
TGTGCCATCAGTGAGTCGTCGTGGACCGTGAGCAATCAGCCCCAGCATTTT
CAISESSWTVSNQPQHF
>TRBV5-6|TRBJ2-1|NA|TRBD1
TGTGCCAGCAGCTTTACTATCGGGACAGGGGAGAATGAGCAGTTCTTC
CASSFTIGTGENEQFF
>TRBV5-4|TRBJ2-7|few|NA
TGTGCCAGCAGCTTCCGGGACATGGGCTACGAGCAGTACTTC
CASSFRDMGYEQYF
>TRBV11-3|TRBJ2-1|NA|TRBD2
TGTGCCAGCAGCTCCCCAGCGGGAGGGCCGGGGGGTGAGCAGTTCTTC
CASSSPAGGPGGEQFF
>TRBV11-2|TRBJ2-3|NA|TRBD1
TGTGCCAGCAGCTTCTCCGGGACAGGTATAGATACGCAGTATTTT
CASSFSGTGIDTQYF
>TRBV5-6|TRBJ2-5|NA|NA
TGTGCCAGCAGCTTGGGGCTACCGGTGGGCCAGTACTTC
CASSLGLPVGQYF
>TRBV5-1|TRBJ2-5|NA|TRBD2
TGCGCCAGCAAAGAACCGGGACTAGCTGGGGAGACCCAGTACTTC
CASKEPGLAGETQYF
>TRBV28|TRBJ2-7|NA|NA
TGTGCCATTGAGGGGGGTCCGTCATACGAGCAGTACTTC
CAIEGGPSYEQYF
>TRBV19|TRBJ2-1|NA|TRBD2
TGTGCCAGTATTTCCCGGCTAGCGGGAGAGCGTGAGCAGTTCTTC
CASISRLAGEREQFF
>TRBV11-2|TRBJ1-4|NA|NA
TGTGCCAGCAGCTTAGCCGGCGTTCCTGCAACTAATGAAAAACTGTTTTTT
CASSLAGVPATNEKLFF
>TRBV2|TRBJ2-3|few|NA
TGTGCCAGCAATGTTAACATAAATACGCAGTATTTT
CASNVNINTQYF
>TRBV28|TRBJ2-2|few|NA
TGTGCCAGCAGTTATCTGTCGGGGACCGGGGAGCTGTTTTTT
CASSYLSGTGELFF
>TRBV6-1|TRBJ1-5|NA|NA
TGTGCCAGCAGTAGGAACAGAAATCAGCCCCAGCATTTT
CASSRNRNQPQHF
>TRBV5-1|TRBJ2-2|few|NA
TGCGCCAGCAGCTTCGGGACCGGGGAGCTGTTTTTT
CASSFGTGELFF
>TRBV5-1|TRBJ1-1|NA|TRBD1
TGCGCCAGCAGCTTGGATACAGGGGTTTACGGGGAAGCTTTCTTT
CASSLDTGVYGEAFF
>TRBV30|TRBJ1-4|NA|NA
TGTGCCTGGAGTTGGGCAACTAATGAAAAACTGTTTTTT
CAWSWATNEKLFF
>TRBV2|TRBJ2-7|NA|TRBD2
TGTGCCAGCAGTGAAAGGCCTAGCGGACGATACGAGCAGTACTTC
CASSERPSGRYEQYF
>TRBV28|TRBJ2-1|NA|TRBD1
TGTGCCAGCAAACCTTCAGCCCCGGGGTGGACAGGAGGTCATGAGCAGTTCTTC
CASKPSAPGWTGGHEQFF
>TRBV5-8|TRBJ1-3|NA|NA
TGTGCCAGCAGCTTGGTTTCTTCGGGAAACACCATATATTTT
CASSLVSSGNTIYF
>TRBV5-1|TRBJ1-2|NA|NA
TGCGCCAGCAGCTTGAGCGGGCAGTGGAATGGCTACACCTTC
CASSLSGQWNGYTF
>TRBV4-1|TRBJ1-5|medium-sized|NA
TGCGCCAGCAGCCTAGAAAGAGGTCAGCCCCAGCATTTT
CASSLERGQPQHF
>TRBV5-1|TRBJ2-1|NA|NA
TGCGCCAGCAGCGAGATGGTCCTCCCGAGTGTCGAGCAGTTCTTC
CASSEMVLPSVEQFF
>TRBV18|TRBJ2-7|few|NA
TGTGCCAGCTCACTTGGTAGTAGCGGCTACGAGCAGTACTTC
CASSLGSSGYEQYF
>TRBV2|TRBJ2-3|NA|TRBD2
TGTGCTACTCCAGCGGGGGTCGGGGATACGCAGTATTTT
CATPAGVGDTQYF
>TRBV7-9|TRBJ1-4|once|NA
TGTGCCAGCAGCCCGGGGGGTGATGAAAAACTGTTTTTT
CASSPGGDEKLFF
>TRBV18|TRBJ2-3|NA|TRBD1
TGTGCCAGCTCACTATACCCGGGACAGGGCATGGATACGCAGTATTTT
CASSLYPGQGMDTQYF
>TRBV29-1|TRBJ1-3|NA|NA
TGCAGCGTTGGCCTGGGAGGCGCCCGAAACACCATATATTTT
CSVGLGGARNTIYF
>TRBV4-2|TRBJ2-1|NA|NA
TGTGCCAGCAGCCAAGGGGGGGTATTGGATGAGCAGTTCTTC
CASSQGGVLDEQFF
>TRBV2|TRBJ2-1|few|NA
TGTGCCAGCAGCCCGGTTGGGCGGGGAGAGCCCAACAATGAGCAGTTCTTC
CASSPVGRGEPNNEQFF
>TRBV7-9|TRBJ1-2|NA|NA
TGTGCCAGCAGCCAATCCCATCGGGTCTATGGCTACACCTTC
CASSQSHRVYGYTF
>TRBV6-1|TRBJ2-5|few|TRBD1
TGTGCCAGCGGTACGGGACAGACCCAAGAGACCCAGTACTTC
CASGTGQTQETQYF
>TRBV6-1|TRBJ2-3|NA|TRBD2
TGTGCCAGCAGTGAAGCGGGTGCGGGGGTGTTGGGCACAGATACGCAGTATTTT
CASSEAGAGVLGTDTQYF
>TRBV6-5|TRBJ1-2|few|TRBD1
TGTGCCAGCAGTTCCCCGACAGGGGGCAATGATGGCTACACCTTC
CASSSPTGGNDGYTF
>TRBV9|TRBJ1-1|NA|NA
TGTGCCAGCAGCGTAGCTGCGGGAGGGAACACTGAAGCTTTCTTT
CASSVAAGGNTEAFF
>TRBV7-9|TRBJ1-1|NA|NA
TGTGCCAGCAGCTTACTAGGTGAAGCTTTCTTT
CASSLLGEAFF
>TRBV6-5|TRBJ1-2|NA|NA
TGTGCCAGCAGTGAAGCTCTGCTCTATGGCTACACCTTC
CASSEALLYGYTF
>TRBV11-2|TRBJ2-3|NA|NA
TGTGCCAGCAGCTTAGACGACAGGTACACAGATACGCAGTATTTT
CASSLDDRYTDTQYF
>TRBV28|TRBJ2-7|NA|TRBD1
TGTGCCAGCAGTGGGGGGAAACAGGGGGTCTCCTACGAGCAGTACTTC
CASSGGKQGVSYEQYF
>TRBV7-2|TRBJ2-2|many|NA
TGTGCCAGCAGCTTCCTCCCCTGGAACACCGGGGAGCTGTTTTTT
CASSFLPWNTGELFF
>TRBV29-1|TRBJ2-5|once|NA
TGCAGCGTTTACAGGGACTTCCAAGAGACCCAGTACTTC
CSVYRDFQETQYF
>TRBV4-2|TRBJ2-1|NA|NA
TGTGCCAGCAGCCAAGTTTCACAAATTTACAATGAGCAGTTCTTC
CASSQVSQIYNEQFF
>TRBV7-9|TRBJ2-1|few|NA
TGTGCCAGCAGCTTTAGCGCCTCCTACAATGAGCAGTTCTTC
CASSFSASYNEQFF